This T cell receptor beta chain derives from a study of OX40 agonist ivuxolimab in advanced cancers. Study summary: Patients with hepatocellular carcinoma, melanoma, renal cell or head and neck cancer made up the dose-escalation patients. Three dose-escalation patients had partial responses: one with hepatocellular carcinoma and two with cutaneous melanoma. Of the participants, under 50% had some prior anti-PD-1, anti-PD-L1 or anti-CTLA-4 therapy, which was allowed. Study findings and constraints: In a subset of nonresponders, normalized T-cell clonal expansion was also low.

Clones were sequenced by immunoSEQ multiplex PCR, and TCRdb holds only the in-frame ones, with some missing. The repertoire holds more than 100,000 clones, under 95% seen once, with 0.9% to 1.2% in the top ten. As regards this clone: Its target is unknown.

Trimming left V 1 base short and J 2 bases short, with 12 bases between. Germline V gene lookup returns CDR1 LNHNV and CDR2 YYDKDF (reference sequence). The CDR3 is 16 amino acids. The sample was CD4+ or CD8+ T cells sorted from blood, taken in a trial of the OX40 agonist ivuxolimab. This chain links TRBV15 with TRBJ2-1, with D perhaps matching TRBD1 (7 bases). The clonotype was recovered from an adult with an advanced solid tumor such as melanoma, head and neck, liver or kidney cancer. This chain's CDR3 is CATSRGSGGTYNEQFF. The CDR3 region has the DNA TGTGCCACCAGCAGAGGATCAGGGGGGACCTACAATGAGCAGTTCTTC.